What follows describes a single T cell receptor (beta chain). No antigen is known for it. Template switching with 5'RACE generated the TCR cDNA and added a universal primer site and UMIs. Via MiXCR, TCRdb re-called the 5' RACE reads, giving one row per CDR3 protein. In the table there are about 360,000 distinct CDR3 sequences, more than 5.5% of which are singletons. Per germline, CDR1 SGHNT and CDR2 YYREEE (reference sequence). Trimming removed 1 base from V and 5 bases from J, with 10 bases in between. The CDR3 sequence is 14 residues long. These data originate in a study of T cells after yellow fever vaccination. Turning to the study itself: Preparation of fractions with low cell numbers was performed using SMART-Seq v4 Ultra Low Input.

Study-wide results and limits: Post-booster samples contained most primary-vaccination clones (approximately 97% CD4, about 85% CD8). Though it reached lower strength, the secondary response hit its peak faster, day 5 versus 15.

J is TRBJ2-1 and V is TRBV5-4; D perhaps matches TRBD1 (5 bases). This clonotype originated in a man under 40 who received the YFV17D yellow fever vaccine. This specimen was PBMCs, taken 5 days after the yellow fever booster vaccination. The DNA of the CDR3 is TGTGCCAGCAGCTTGCAGGGTCGCGACAATGAGCAGTTCTTC. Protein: CASSLQGRDNEQFF.